Given below is one T cell receptor beta chain in context. The data were obtained in a study of T cell responses to AZD1222 COVID-19 vaccine. The method was immunoSEQ multiplex PCR; TCRdb's version includes in-frame clones alone and lacks a portion of them. The table lists about 140,000 clones, around 90% of them singletons, with roughly 7.5% in the top ten. The length of the CDR3 is 14 residues. V dropped 4 bases and J dropped 4 bases, with 11 bases sitting between them. The germline V gene encodes CDR1 SQVTM and CDR2 ANQGSEA. The receptor's source is an adult who received the MenACWY meningococcal vaccine as a control. The sequences come from peripheral blood, collected 28 days after the second dose of the MenACWY control vaccine. This sequence joins TRBV29-1 and TRBJ2-6; D is ambiguous. The CDR3 DNA sequence: TGCAGCGTTGTGTCACAGTTGGGGGCCAACGTCCTGACTTTC. Encoded protein: CSVVSQLGANVLTF.